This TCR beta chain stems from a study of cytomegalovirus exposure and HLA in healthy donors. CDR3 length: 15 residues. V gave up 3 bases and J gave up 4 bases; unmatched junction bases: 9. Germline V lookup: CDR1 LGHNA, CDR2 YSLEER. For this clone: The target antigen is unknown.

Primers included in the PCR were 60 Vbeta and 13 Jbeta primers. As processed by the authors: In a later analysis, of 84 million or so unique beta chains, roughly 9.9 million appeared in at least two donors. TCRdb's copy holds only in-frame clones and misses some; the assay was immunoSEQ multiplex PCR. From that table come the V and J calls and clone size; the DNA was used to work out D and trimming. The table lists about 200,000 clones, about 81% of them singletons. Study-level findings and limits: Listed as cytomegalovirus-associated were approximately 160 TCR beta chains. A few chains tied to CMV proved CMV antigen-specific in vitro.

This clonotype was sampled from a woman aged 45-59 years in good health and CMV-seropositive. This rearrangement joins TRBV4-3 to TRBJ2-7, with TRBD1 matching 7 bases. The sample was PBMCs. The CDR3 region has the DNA TGCGCCAGCAGCCAGGTGGCAGGGGGTTGGTACGAGCAGTACTTC. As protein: CASSQVAGGWYEQYF.